This TCR beta chain was identified in a study of cytomegalovirus exposure and HLA in healthy donors. About the research overall: An early data release held some 85 million unique TCRs from HLA-typed donors. Study-level results: A few CMV-associated chains were confirmed in vitro to be specific for CMV antigens.

This CDR3 spans 15 amino acids. The V gene's germline CDR1 is SGHRS and CDR2 YFSETQ. Trimming took 4 bases from V and 5 from J, leaving 16 bases between them. Vbeta (60) and Jbeta (13) primers were used in the PCR. Profiled with immunoSEQ multiplex PCR; TCRdb holds only in-frame clones, not every one. The sample has about 140,000 clones, and its top ten clones hold over 2%. With regard to this clone: Antigen unknown.

This chain links TRBV5-1 with TRBJ2-1, with TRBD1 as a possible D gene (5 bases). Sequencing used PBMCs. The source is a woman aged 18-35 years in good health and CMV-seronegative. The CDR3 sequence: CASSRDRNTDNEQFF. CDR3 nucleotides: TGCGCCAGCAGCCGCGACAGAAACACCGACAATGAGCAGTTCTTC.